The 17 T cell receptor beta chains reported below all come from one sample, sequenced in a study of response to subunit inactivated influenza vaccine (dated by TCRdb to the late 2010s). The library was obtained by RT-PCR. TCRdb shows the sequencer as Illumina HiSeq 2500. TCRdb trimmed public reads at Q25 via fastp, called clones via MiXCR and kept in-frame beta chains. Every entry covers one CDR3 protein and lists the most common genes and DNA from its rows. Within this sample are roughly 500,000 distinct CDR3 sequences, with around 21% of them counted one time only. The ten largest make up around 2.8% of the sample. These sequences were also reported in another study, on T cells expressing NK-cell markers. The second study's authors report: TCR beta cDNA libraries were prepared using 5'RACE template switching, which introduced a universal primer site and unique molecular identifiers.

Sequenced here: CD4+ T cells sorted from PBMCs, sampled about 12 days after vaccination. The source of these receptors is a man over 45 who received an inactivated influenza vaccine. Donor details come from another sample of the same person, matched by shared clones.

This clonotype was seen more than once but under ten times. The chain links TRBV6-1 to TRBJ1-3; D might be TRBD1 (6 bases). The V end lost 8 bases, the J end lost 4 bases, and 27 bases lay between the germline ends. Germline values: CDR1 MNHNS, CDR2 SASEGT. The CDR3 runs to 18 residues. Here the CDR3 reads CASSSLRGLIPKGNTIYF. DNA for the CDR3: TGTGCCAGCTCAAGCCTGCGGGGGCTCATCCCGAAGGGAAACACCATATATTTT.

At least ten counts were recorded for this clonotype. CDR3 protein: CSARTGANTGELFF. DNA of the CDR3: TGCAGTGCTAGGACAGGTGCTAACACCGGGGAGCTGTTTTTT. The V call is TRBV20-1, the J call TRBJ2-2; possible D gene TRBD1, 6 bases. There are 14 residues in the CDR3. Per the germline V gene, CDR1 is DFQATT and CDR2 is SNEGSKA (reference sequence). V lost 3 bases and J 2 bases, leaving 10 bases between the germline ends.

The chain has TRBV20-1 and TRBJ2-3; D possibly matches TRBD1 or TRBD2 (5 bases each). The V gene lost 3 bases and the J gene lost 2 bases, with 18 bases spanning the gap. The length of the CDR3 is 16 residues. Looked up from germline, CDR1 is DFQATT and CDR2 is SNEGSKA (reference sequence). CDR3 region: CSASQKGRVATDTQYF. In DNA form, the CDR3 reads TGCAGTGCTAGCCAGAAGGGACGGGTAGCCACAGATACGCAGTATTTT.

This clonotype has more than one count but fewer than ten. The chain joins TRBV6-2 or TRBV6-3 to TRBJ2-2; TRBD1 agrees at 7 bases. Germline loops: CDR1 MNHEY, CDR2 SVGEGT. The CDR3 has 13 residues. V was pared by 8 bases and J by 7 bases, with 7 bases of the junction left unmatched. The CDR3: CASLEGGVGELFF. In DNA, the CDR3 is TGTGCCAGCCTGGAAGGGGGCGTCGGGGAGCTGTTTTTT.

This clonotype was found a few times. V usage is TRBV7-9 and J usage is TRBJ2-5; D gene unclear. The germline V and J ends were trimmed by 4 bases and 4 bases, with 16 bases remaining between them. Germline V gives CDR1 SEHNR, CDR2 FQNEAQ (reference sequence). The CDR3 totals 15 residues. The CDR3 spells CASSSIYTARETQYF. The DNA for the CDR3 is TGTGCCAGCAGCTCTATTTATACAGCGCGAGAGACCCAGTACTTC.

This clonotype was counted a few times. The genes are TRBV6-1 and TRBJ1-5, with a possible D match to TRBD1 (5 bases). The CDR3 sequence is 15 residues long. Germline-derived CDR1 and CDR2 are MNHNS and SASEGT. V was shortened by 3 bases and J by 3 bases, with 12 bases between the two germline ends. CDR3 bases: TGTGCCAGCAGTGACCCGGGACCGGCCAATCAGCCCCAGCATTTT. Residues: CASSDPGPANQPQHF.

V is TRBV20-1 and J is TRBJ2-1, with 8 bases identical to TRBD2. There are 14 residues in the CDR3. Germline lookup yields CDR1 DFQATT and CDR2 SNEGSKA (reference sequence). V shed 1 base, J shed 4 bases, and the junction held 3 bases outside the gene matches. The chain's CDR3 is CSARAGGVYNEQFF. In nucleotides, the CDR3 is TGCAGTGCTAGAGCGGGAGGGGTTTACAATGAGCAGTTCTTC.

The CDR3 DNA follows: TGCGCCAGCAGCGAAGACAGGGGTACCCTTAATTCACCCCTCCACTTT. Residues: CASSEDRGTLNSPLHF. The rearrangement links TRBV5-1 to TRBJ1-6; 8 bases line up with TRBD1. The CDR3 runs to 16 residues. V lost 4 bases to trimming and J lost 6 bases; unmatched junction nucleotides: 9. Per the germline V gene, CDR1 is SGHRS and CDR2 is YFSETQ.

The chain has TRBV29-1 and TRBJ2-1, with a weak D call TRBD2 (5 bases). Trimming shortened V by 0 bases and J by 10 bases, and 10 bases separated the two germline ends. The CDR3 covers 12 residues. The germline V gene has CDR1 SQVTM and CDR2 ANQGSEA. The CDR3 nucleotides read TGCAGCGTTGAAGAGCCCGGGAACGAGCAGTTCTTC. Amino acid sequence: CSVEEPGNEQFF.

This clonotype came up a few times. The CDR3 region has the DNA TGTGCCAGCAGTTACCCCCCGCAGGGGGCGAGGTACGAGCAGTACTTC. Translation: CASSYPPQGARYEQYF. V gene TRBV6-5 combines with J gene TRBJ2-7; 8 nucleotides align to TRBD1. This CDR3 has 16 amino acids. The germline V gene has CDR1 MNHEY and CDR2 SVGAGI. V lost 2 bases to trimming and J lost 4 bases; unmatched junction nucleotides: 10.

The table lists this clonotype with a few counts. V is TRBV29-1 and J is TRBJ1-5, with TRBD1 as a possible D gene (5 bases). V lost 6 bases and J lost 3, with 15 bases in between. The CDR3 covers 14 residues. CDR1 SQVTM and CDR2 ANQGSEA come from the germline V gene. The DNA for the CDR3 is TGCAGCGTCATGGATGGGGGGAACAATCAGCCCCAGCATTTT. Amino acid sequence: CSVMDGGNNQPQHF.

This rearrangement joins TRBV7-2 to TRBJ2-7; D is unclear. V lost 2 bases to trimming and J lost 3 bases, with 11 bases between them. Germline V gene data show CDR1 as SGHTA and CDR2 as FQGNSA. The CDR3 covers 14 residues. This chain's CDR3 is CASSLRDWGYEQYF. The DNA for the CDR3 is TGTGCCAGCAGCTTACGTGACTGGGGCTACGAGCAGTACTTC.

The table lists this clonotype with a few counts. This chain connects TRBV4-1 to TRBJ2-7; no definite D call. Between the trimmed V and J ends, which lost 6 bases and 4 bases, there was a span of 19 bases. The CDR3 length is 15 residues. From germline, CDR1 is MGHRA and CDR2 YSYEKL. CDR3 residues: CASSHAPGALYEQYF. In DNA form, the CDR3 reads TGCGCCAGCAGTCACGCCCCCGGTGCCTTGTACGAGCAGTACTTC.

This clonotype was counted a few times. The CDR3 reads CASSEYRGRQETQYF. CDR3 DNA sequence: TGTGCCAGCAGTGAATATAGGGGCAGGCAAGAGACCCAGTACTTC. This chain connects TRBV25-1 to TRBJ2-5, with a weak D call TRBD1 (5 bases). The CDR3 sequence is 15 residues long. Germline CDR1 and CDR2: MGHDK and SYGVNS. Trimming removed 0 bases from V and 2 bases from J, with 10 bases in between.

This clonotype was detected ten times or more. The chain is built from TRBV5-1 and TRBJ1-6; perhaps TRBD1 as D (6 bases). V was shortened by 3 bases and J by 5 bases, with 6 bases between the two germline ends. Germline V CDR1 and CDR2: SGHRS, YFSETQ. The CDR3 has 13 residues. CDR3 coding DNA: TGCGCCAGCAGCTGGACAGATAATTCACCCCTCCACTTT. Translation: CASSWTDNSPLHF.

This clonotype was counted only a few times. The chain's CDR3 is CSASSGYFNEQFF. The CDR3 DNA reads TGCAGTGCTAGTAGCGGTTACTTCAATGAGCAGTTCTTC. The chain links TRBV20-1 to TRBJ2-1, with a weak D call TRBD2 (6 bases). The V and J ends lost 3 bases and 6 bases respectively, with 12 bases between them. The germline CDR1 and CDR2 sequences are DFQATT and SNEGSKA (reference sequence). The CDR3 spans 13 residues.

The chain uses TRBV10-3 and TRBJ2-7, with 7 bases aligning to TRBD1. The CDR3 consists of 15 residues. Trimming took 2 bases from V and 3 from J; bases not matched to a gene: 7. Germline V gene lookup returns CDR1 ENHRY and CDR2 SYGVKD. For the CDR3, the DNA is TGTGCCATCAGTGAGACCCCGACAGGGAACTACGAGCAGTACTTC. This encodes CAISETPTGNYEQYF.